Listed here is a single T cell receptor beta chain. Its antigen is as yet unknown. The record originates from a study of cytomegalovirus exposure and HLA in healthy donors. Primers for the PCR totalled 60 Vbeta and 13 Jbeta. Clones were read by immunoSEQ multiplex PCR, and TCRdb kept only the in-frame ones, dropping some. Of 200,000 or so clones listed, 70% to 85% are singletons. General observations from the study: Most likely, a cluster of highly shared sequence variants arose as a sequencing artifact. CMV serostatus alone was available as immune exposure information.

Germline lookup yields CDR1 SQVTM and CDR2 ANQGSEA. V dropped 7 bases and J dropped 2; count of bases not matched to a gene: 7. CDR3 length: 14 amino acids. The sample was PBMCs. The chain carries TRBV29-1 and TRBJ1-3; 8 positions agree with TRBD1. This clonotype was sampled from a boy between 2 and 10 years old in good health and CMV-seronegative. The chain's CDR3 is CSGRQGLAGNTIYF. Here the CDR3 DNA reads TGCAGCGGCCGACAGGGGTTAGCTGGAAACACCATATATTTT.